This T cell receptor (beta chain) was obtained from a study of shared T cell receptors in the human thymus. Method: immunoSEQ multiplex PCR; TCRdb's copy keeps in-frame clones and lacks some. The table has 650,000 to 950,000 clones, approximately 85% seen once. This CDR3 is built from 14 residues. Germline V gives CDR1 PRHDT, CDR2 FYEKMQ (reference sequence). V shed 5 bases and J 2 bases; nucleotides not matched to a gene: 3. These data were likewise used in another study, on human thymus T cells. That work contributes: The donor group consisted of healthy Finnish infants who were having corrective surgery for congenital heart defects. Corrective heart surgery yielded resections, and these provided the thymus tissue. Thymic and blood repertoires appeared to carry a bias in their V and J gene usage.

The TCR originated in a girl under three years old with a congenital heart defect. Sequenced sample: thymocytes. This chain links TRBV13 with TRBJ2-3; 8 bases agree with TRBD2. The CDR3 nucleotides are TGTGCCAGCAGCCGGGGGGGCCCCACAGATACGCAGTATTTT. Protein: CASSRGGPTDTQYF.